This T cell receptor beta chain comes out of a study of Ad26.COV2.S vaccination and SARS-CoV-2 variants. Study background: Recipients of Ad26.COV2.S got it intramuscularly, once or twice 56 days apart.

The protocol was immunoSEQ multiplex PCR, while the TCRdb copy is restricted to in-frame clones and leaves out a portion. The table shows hundreds of thousands of clones, with roughly 85% occurring only once. The treatment here: around 19 received Ad26.COV2.S at low or high dose, single or two shots; roughly five received placebo; per-sample allocation not given. Specimen acquisition occurred on day 63 following the initial vaccine or placebo injection. Immunization relied on an Ad26 vector, which expressed Wuhan-strain SARS-CoV-2 spike. Germline V gene lookup returns CDR1 SNHLY and CDR2 FYNNEI. The CDR3 runs to 13 residues. Trimming left V 4 bases short and J 3 bases short, with 7 bases between.

The sample consisted of peripheral blood, taken in a trial of Ad26.COV2.S vaccine versus placebo. The TCR was taken from a person aged 18 to 65 who received the Ad26.COV2.S COVID-19 vaccine or a placebo. The V gene is TRBV2, the J gene TRBJ2-1; D is uncertain. In DNA form, the CDR3 reads TGTGCCAGCAGTGCTTCATTCTACAATGAGCAGTTCTTC. Translation: CASSASFYNEQFF.